This entry features one T cell receptor (beta chain) sequence. Antigen specificity is unknown. These data belong to a study of identical twins. Overall study findings and caveats: For cord blood, abundant beta clonotypes had fewer insertions, unlike memory repertoires, which showed none. Where out-of-frame alpha sequences were twin-shared, they showed excess low generation probability.

With 6 bases removed from V and 7 bases from J, the gap between germline ends came to 15 bases. The germline V gene has CDR1 DFQATT and CDR2 SNEGSKA (reference sequence). The CDR3 runs 12 residues. TCRdb itself ran the 5' RACE reads through MiXCR, one entry per CDR3 protein. The sample has about 720,000 distinct CDR3 sequences; approximately 18% are singletons. The same sample was also studied in work on T cells expressing NK-cell markers.

The V call is TRBV20-1, the J call TRBJ2-5; the D gene is possibly TRBD1 (6 bases). The clonotype was recovered from a woman aged 18-35 years in good health. Sequencing was carried out using PBMCs. CDR3 amino acids: CSAAQGEWTQYF. The CDR3, as DNA: TGCAGTGCCGCACAGGGAGAGTGGACCCAGTACTTC.